This T cell receptor beta chain was found in a study of blood T cell repertoires in COVID-19. Background on the study: Samples came from the United States, Italy and Spain, spanning acute and convalescent COVID-19. PBMCs, B-cell-depleted T cells, or T cells provided the cDNA or gDNA that made up the material.

V dropped 3 bases and J dropped 6 bases, with 6 bases sitting between them. This CDR3 comprises 11 residues. TCRdb keeps only in-frame clones here, not all; method: immunoSEQ multiplex PCR. The sample lists about 74,000 clones, around 86% occurring once. V usage is TRBV12-3 or TRBV12-4 and J usage is TRBJ2-7; no firm D call. The sequence was obtained from a woman of 80 years or more with active or convalescent COVID-19. The specimen was peripheral blood. The CDR3 region is CASSLVGEQYF. The CDR3 region has the DNA TGTGCCAGCAGTTTGGTCGGCGAGCAGTACTTC.